The rows below give T cell receptor beta chains drawn from one sample of a study of T-cell reconstitution after alpha-beta-depleted transplantation in children. From the PCR reads, TCRdb called clonotypes with MiXCR, one entry per CDR3 protein. The table lists about 130,000 distinct CDR3 sequences, 9.7% of them singletons. The source material was PBMCs, mostly from graft donor cells, sampled 180 days after TCRalphabeta/CD19-depleted stem cell transplant. Receptor source: a girl younger than two who had a stem cell transplant for combined immunodeficiency, so the T cells may come from the graft donor. Each CDR3 is given with its conserved first and last residue. The order of the fields is clone size, V gene, D gene, J gene, CDR3 DNA, CDR3 protein. A D gene is named only where the DNA matches it firmly. The size of a clone is reported for some rows only, either as once, few or many, or as a class for expanded clones.

>NA|TRBV11-2|TRBD2|TRBJ2-3
TGTGCCAGCAGCCAAGTCCGGACTAGCGGGGTTAGCACAGATACGCAGTATTTT
CASSQVRTSGVSTDTQYF
>few|TRBV29-1|TRBD1|TRBJ2-1
TGCAGCGTTGAAACAGGGGCCGATAATGAGCAGTTCTTC
CSVETGADNEQFF
>many|TRBV18|TRBD1|TRBJ2-5
TGTGCCAGCTCACCAGGACAGGGCGAGACCCAGTACTTC
CASSPGQGETQYF
>few|TRBV6-2/TRBV6-3|NA|TRBJ2-4
TGTGCCAGCAGTTATTCAGAGCCAAACATTCAGTACTTC
CASSYSEPNIQYF
>NA|TRBV10-3|TRBD2|TRBJ2-1
TGTGCCATGGGGGATCTTAGCGGGAGCGTCTACAATGAGCAGTTCTTC
CAMGDLSGSVYNEQFF
>few|TRBV12-3/TRBV12-4|NA|TRBJ1-5
TGTGCCAGCAGTTTGGGCGGAACAAATCAGCCCCAGCATTTT
CASSLGGTNQPQHF
>many|TRBV20-1|NA|TRBJ2-5
TGCAGTGCTAGAGGTCAAAGGGGGGAGACCCAGTACTTC
CSARGQRGETQYF
>few|TRBV25-1|NA|TRBJ2-1
TGTGCCAGCAGTGAATCGGGGTTTGAGCAGTTCTTC
CASSESGFEQFF
>once|TRBV20-1|NA|TRBJ1-2
TGCAGTGCTAGTTTGGCGGGGGACTATGGCTACACCTTC
CSASLAGDYGYTF
>many|TRBV29-1|NA|TRBJ1-2
TGCAGCGTTGAAATTGTGGGGGGGACCCTCAACTATGGCTACACCTTC
CSVEIVGGTLNYGYTF
>NA|TRBV6-1|TRBD2|TRBJ2-5
TGTGCCACCAAGCGGGAGAGTGGGCAAGAGACCCAGTACTTC
CATKRESGQETQYF
>few|TRBV7-3|NA|TRBJ1-1
TGTGCCAGCAGCTTAACGGGGGAGGGCACTGAAGCTTTCTTT
CASSLTGEGTEAFF
>few|TRBV5-1|TRBD2|TRBJ2-1
TGCGCCAGCAGCTACCATAGCGGGAGATTCTACAATGAGCAGTTCTTC
CASSYHSGRFYNEQFF
>few|TRBV4-3|TRBD1|TRBJ2-4
TGCGCCAGCAGCCCAGGGGGCAACATTCAGTACTTC
CASSPGGNIQYF
>NA|TRBV20-1|TRBD1|TRBJ2-7
TGCAGTGCTAGGACACAGGGGAAGTTCTGCGAGCAGTACTTC
CSARTQGKFCEQYF
>few|TRBV7-6|NA|TRBJ2-3
TGTGCCAGCAGCTTAGTTGTTCGCACAGATACGCAGTATTTT
CASSLVVRTDTQYF
>NA|TRBV27|NA|TRBJ2-5
TGTGCCAGCGGCTTCTTCCAAGAGACCCAGTACTTC
CASGFFQETQYF
>NA|TRBV10-3|NA|TRBJ2-7
TGTGCCATCAGTGCGCCGGGGCGCTACGAGCAGTACTTC
CAISAPGRYEQYF
>few|TRBV4-2|NA|TRBJ2-1
TGTGCCAGCAGCCTAGGCCCCCTGCAGTTCTTC
CASSLGPLQFF
>NA|TRBV20-1|NA|TRBJ2-1
TGCAGTGCTGGAGCGGCGGGTGGTCTGGCTGAGCAGTTCTTC
CSAGAAGGLAEQFF
>NA|TRBV12-3/TRBV12-4|NA|TRBJ1-6
TGTGCCAGCAGTTTAAGAGGGTATAATTCACCCCTCCACTTT
CASSLRGYNSPLHF
>NA|TRBV30|NA|TRBJ1-1
TGTGCCTGGAGTGAACTCGAGGTGCACACTGACGCTTTCTTT
CAWSELEVHTDAFF
>few|TRBV2|TRBD1|TRBJ2-5
TGTGCCAGCAGTGTAGGGACAGGGGGAAGACAAGAGACCCAGTACTTC
CASSVGTGGRQETQYF
>NA|TRBV7-2|NA|TRBJ2-5
TGTGCCAGCAGCTCCCTACCCCCAGAGACCCAGTACTTC
CASSSLPPETQYF
>NA|TRBV12-3/TRBV12-4|NA|TRBJ1-5
TGTGCCAGCAGAGAGGGTTATCAGCCCCAGCATTTT
CASREGYQPQHF
>many|TRBV7-3|NA|TRBJ2-3
TGTGCCAGCAGCTTAATGGGCACAGATACGCAGTATTTT
CASSLMGTDTQYF
>NA|TRBV20-1|TRBD1|TRBJ2-1
TGCAGTGCTAGAGTACTCTCGGACAGGGGGCTTTACAATGAGCAGTTCTTC
CSARVLSDRGLYNEQFF
>many|TRBV7-9|NA|TRBJ2-3
TGTGCCAGCAGCTCGAGCACAGATACGCAGTATTTT
CASSSSTDTQYF
>few|TRBV6-5|NA|TRBJ1-4
TGTGCCAGCAGTTACCGGGACCGGTTGGAGAAACTGTTTTTT
CASSYRDRLEKLFF
>many|TRBV29-1|NA|TRBJ2-5
TGCAGCGTTGGACGGTACCAAGAGACCCAGTACTTC
CSVGRYQETQYF
>NA|TRBV20-1|NA|TRBJ2-3
TGCAGTGCGTGGCTAGCTTTGGCAGATACGCAGTATTTT
CSAWLALADTQYF
>NA|TRBV4-3|NA|TRBJ1-6
TGCGCCAGCAGCCAGTTCCAGGGGCGGAATTCACCCCTCCACTTT
CASSQFQGRNSPLHF
>NA|TRBV20-1|TRBD2|TRBJ2-7
TGCAGTGCTAGTCGGACTAGCGGCTACGAGCAGTACTTC
CSASRTSGYEQYF
>NA|TRBV20-1|NA|TRBJ2-1
TGCAGTGCTAGGGACGCACCTTACAATGAGCAGTTCTTC
CSARDAPYNEQFF
>NA|TRBV2|NA|TRBJ2-3
TGTGCCAGCAGTGAAGGACCTTGGGGGGCCCCAGATACGCAGTATTTT
CASSEGPWGAPDTQYF
>NA|TRBV4-2|NA|TRBJ2-1
TGTGCCAGCAGCGTCGGACTCCTCTCCTACAATGAGCAGTTCTTC
CASSVGLLSYNEQFF
>few|TRBV24-1|TRBD1|TRBJ2-6
TGTGCCACCAGTGATTCGGGACAGGGGGCCGCTGGGGCCAACGTCCTGACTTTC
CATSDSGQGAAGANVLTF
>few|TRBV12-3/TRBV12-4|NA|TRBJ1-5
TGTGCCAGCGGCGGACGTTTCAATCAGCCCCAGCATTTT
CASGGRFNQPQHF
>NA|TRBV20-1|TRBD1|TRBJ2-1
TGCAGTGCTAGAGATAGGGGACAGGGGTTAGATGAGCATTTCTTC
CSARDRGQGLDEHFF
>few|TRBV5-1|NA|TRBJ2-1
TGCGCCAGCAGTCCCGACTGGTACTCCTACAATGAGCAGTTCTTC
CASSPDWYSYNEQFF
>few|TRBV15|NA|TRBJ2-7
TGTGCCACCAGCAACATCCGGGAGAAGTTCTACGAGCAGTACTTC
CATSNIREKFYEQYF
>NA|TRBV24-1|NA|TRBJ2-7
TGTGCCTCAGGACCCGAGGAGCAGTACTTC
CASGPEEQYF
>NA|TRBV7-2|NA|TRBJ1-1
TGTGCCAGCAGCTTAGTGGGGGGCTACACTGAAGCTTTCTTT
CASSLVGGYTEAFF
>few|TRBV5-5|NA|TRBJ1-2
TGTGCCAGCAGCTTCGGGAAGGCCAATTATGGCTACACCTTC
CASSFGKANYGYTF
>few|TRBV5-1|TRBD2|TRBJ2-7
TGCGCCAGCAGGCGAGAGCGGGGGGTCTACGAGCAGTACTTC
CASRRERGVYEQYF
>few|TRBV10-3|NA|TRBJ1-5
TGTGCCAGCGGGACACGAAATAGCGGTCAGCCCCAGCATTTT
CASGTRNSGQPQHF
>few|TRBV12-3/TRBV12-4|NA|TRBJ1-2
TGTGCCAGCAGTTTAGACCCTACCGGGGCCTATGGCTACACCTTC
CASSLDPTGAYGYTF
>many|TRBV20-1|NA|TRBJ2-1
TGCAGTGGCGGACATAGTAGCAATGAGCAGTTCTTC
CSGGHSSNEQFF